This passage covers 10 T cell receptor beta chains from one sample sequenced in a study of cytomegalovirus exposure and HLA in healthy donors. The PCR contained 60 Vbeta and 13 Jbeta primers. Method: immunoSEQ multiplex PCR; TCRdb's copy keeps in-frame clones and lacks some. Of about 86,000 clones listed, nearly 80% are singletons. The sample consisted of PBMCs. The receptors shown here come from a female donor in good health and CMV-seronegative.

The V gene is TRBV15, the J gene TRBJ2-3, with a weak D call TRBD1 (6 bases). Germline loops: CDR1 LNHNV, CDR2 YYDKDF (reference sequence). The CDR3 is made up of 14 amino acids. Trimming cost V 8 bases and J 0 bases, with 12 bases left between them. CDR3 region: CATAGQISTDTQYF. The CDR3 region has the DNA TGTGCCACCGCCGGACAGATTAGCACAGATACGCAGTATTTT.

This clone has only a few counts. The CDR3 DNA follows: TGCGCCAGCAGCTCGGACAGCCTCGGAAACACCATATATTTT. It specifies CASSSDSLGNTIYF. The chain combines TRBV5-1 with TRBJ1-3, with D perhaps TRBD1 (6 bases). V was shortened by 3 bases and J by 4 bases, with 11 bases between the two germline ends. There are 14 residues in the CDR3. CDR1 is SGHRS, CDR2 YFSETQ, per germline.

The sample holds a few counts of this clone. The chain is built from TRBV21-1 and TRBJ2-4; the listed D gene, TRBD1, was not tested against the DNA. TRBV21-1 counts as a pseudogene. The CDR3 runs to 15 residues. CDR3: CASSTRQLAKNIQYF. In nucleotides, the CDR3 is TGTGCCAGCAGCACGAGACAACTAGCCAAAAACATTCAGTACTTC.

The chain has TRBV6-4 and TRBJ2-3; 11 bases are shared with TRBD2. J was trimmed by 0 bases and V by 6 bases; bases with no gene match: 5. The CDR3 is made up of 16 amino acids. CDR1 MRHNA and CDR2 SNTAGT come from the germline V gene. The CDR3 reads CASRLGLAVSTDTQYF. The CDR3 DNA reads as TGTGCCAGCAGATTGGGACTAGCGGTTAGCACAGATACGCAGTATTTT.

The V and J genes are TRBV6-5 and TRBJ2-7; 12 nucleotides align to TRBD2. Germline V gives CDR1 MNHEY, CDR2 SVGAGI. The length of the CDR3 is 15 residues. V lost 4 bases to trimming and J lost 7 bases; unmatched junction nucleotides: 8. The CDR3 sequence is CASSSPRLAGVEQYF. DNA for the CDR3: TGTGCCAGCAGTTCGCCGCGACTAGCGGGAGTAGAGCAGTACTTC.

The rearrangement joins TRBV15 to TRBJ2-1; TRBD2 matches at 12 bases. V trimming: 5 bases; J trimming: 9 bases; junction bases outside the gene matches: 8. Germline CDR1 LNHNV, CDR2 YYDKDF (reference sequence). This CDR3 comprises 15 residues. CDR3 protein: CATSGLPGLAGEQFF. The CDR3 DNA is TGTGCCACCAGCGGCCTCCCGGGACTAGCGGGTGAGCAGTTCTTC.

This clone was counted only a few times. V usage is TRBV7-9 and J usage is TRBJ1-1, with D possibly matching TRBD1 (6 bases). Per the germline V gene, CDR1 is SEHNR and CDR2 is FQNEAQ (reference sequence). V was clipped by 5 bases and J by 10 bases, with 17 bases between them. The CDR3 sequence is 13 residues long. The CDR3 nucleotides are TGTGCCAGCAGCCCACGACAGGCGGTAGGAGCTTTCTTT. Translated, it gives CASSPRQAVGAFF.

The genes are TRBV7-9 and TRBJ2-1, with 10 bases that match TRBD2. V lost 3 bases and J lost 8; bases outside the gene matches: 7. CDR1 is SEHNR and CDR2 is FQNEAQ in the germline V gene (reference sequence). CDR3 length: 15 residues. DNA of the CDR3: TGTGCCAGCAGCTTTCCAGCGGGAGGGCGTGATGAGCAGTTCTTC. It codes for CASSFPAGGRDEQFF.

The CDR3 is CASSGAARETQYF. The CDR3, as DNA: TGCGCCAGCAGCGGAGCAGCGAGGGAGACCCAGTACTTC. This chain uses TRBV5-1 with TRBJ2-5; D remains unclear. The V end lost 4 bases, the J end lost 5 bases, and 12 bases lay between the germline ends. The CDR3 has 13 amino acids. CDR1 SGHRS and CDR2 YFSETQ come from the germline V gene.

This clone was observed once. The J gene is TRBJ1-6, the V gene TRBV5-6; TRBD1 matches 8 bases. Germline lookup yields CDR1 SGHDT and CDR2 YYEEEE. The CDR3 loop spans 15 amino acids. The V segment lost 0 bases and the J segment 7 bases; nucleotides outside the gene matches: 3. This chain's CDR3 is CASSLGRGQNSPLHF. The CDR3 DNA sequence: TGTGCCAGCAGCTTGGGCAGGGGGCAGAATTCACCCCTCCACTTT.